This T cell receptor beta chain was captured in a study of cytomegalovirus exposure and HLA in healthy donors. Libraries were prepared by immunoSEQ multiplex PCR; TCRdb keeps only in-frame clonotypes and omits some of them. The table has some 130,000 clones, approximately 80% seen once. These donors were members of the approximately 110-subject validation cohort, a group separate from the roughly 670-subject first cohort. As concerns this clone: Its antigen remains unknown.

Notes on the study in general: For cytomegalovirus status, the classifier reportedly gave diagnoses with high specificity and sensitivity. According to a later analysis, TCR clusters from the first cohort tended to co-occur in the 90 to 150 validation repertoires.

The receptor comes from a young man in good health and CMV-seropositive. Sequences were obtained from PBMCs.

CDR3 in DNA: TGTGCCAGCGGGACAGGGGGGAATTCACCCCTCCACTTT. Its translation: CASGTGGNSPLHF. V usage is TRBV11-2 and J usage is TRBJ1-6; TRBD1 matches at 11 bases. The germline V gene encodes CDR1 SGHAT and CDR2 FQNNGV. The CDR3 loop spans 13 amino acids. V was pared by 8 bases and J by 7 bases, with 1 base of the junction left unmatched.